The present TCR beta chain was sequenced within a study of T cell responses to AZD1222 COVID-19 vaccine. Study at large: Second-dose timings of about 4 or about 12 weeks were pooled.

Generated by immunoSEQ multiplex PCR, the TCRdb table keeps only in-frame clones and is missing some. Here the sample spans 100,000 to 120,000 clones, 87% being singletons. This CDR3 has 13 residues. V lost 0 bases and J lost 8, with 7 bases in between. This TCR came from an adult in good health. The specimen was peripheral blood, collected on day 0 of AZD1222 vaccination. The chain links TRBV12-3 or TRBV12-4 to TRBJ1-4; D perhaps matches TRBD1 (6 bases). CDR3 DNA: TGTGCCAGCAGTTTAGCGGGGGCGGAAAAACTGTTTTTT. Translating it yields CASSLAGAEKLFF.